The clone carrying this TCR beta chain was observed a few times. Its antigen is unknown. J was trimmed by 5 bases and V by 0 bases; bases with no gene match: 1. The CDR3 consists of 14 residues. From germline, CDR1 is DFQATT and CDR2 SNEGSKA (reference sequence). The data originate from a study of regulatory T cells in long-lasting Graves disease. Overall study findings and caveats: Thyroid tissue was not sampled; only peripheral blood was. Under persistent disease, TRBV28, TRBJ1-2 and TRBJ2-5 were used preferentially.

The TCR beta library used iRepertoire HTBI primers with Arm-PCR amplification of CDR3. TCRdb recomputed calls from the multiplex PCR reads with MiXCR, one row per CDR3 protein. The sample consists of about 400,000 distinct CDR3 sequences, around 16% of them appearing once. Time point given: newly diagnosed GD, antithyroid drugs for less than 3 months. Researchers made the TCR library from RNA that was extracted from PBMCs. The sequences come from peripheral blood mononuclear cells (PBMCs), collected at new diagnosis, from a patient treated with antithyroid drugs. The chain couples TRBV20-1 to TRBJ1-6; 7 bases fit TRBD1. This TCR came from a female donor with Graves disease. CDR3 sequence reads: CSARDDRDNSPLHF. The CDR3 DNA sequence: TGCAGTGCTAGAGATGACAGGGATAATTCACCCCTCCACTTT.